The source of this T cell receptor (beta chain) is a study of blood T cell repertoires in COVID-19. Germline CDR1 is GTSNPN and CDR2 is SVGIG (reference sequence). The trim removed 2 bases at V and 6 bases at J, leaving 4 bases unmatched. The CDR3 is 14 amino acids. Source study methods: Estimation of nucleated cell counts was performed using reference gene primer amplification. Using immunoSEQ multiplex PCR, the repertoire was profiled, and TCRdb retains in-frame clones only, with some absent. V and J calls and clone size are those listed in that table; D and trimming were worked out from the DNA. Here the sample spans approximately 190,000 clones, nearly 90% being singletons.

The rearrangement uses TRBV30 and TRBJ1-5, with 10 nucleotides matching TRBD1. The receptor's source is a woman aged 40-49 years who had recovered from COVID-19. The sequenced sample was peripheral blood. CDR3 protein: CAWSMDRGSQPQHF. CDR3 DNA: TGTGCCTGGAGTATGGACAGGGGGAGTCAGCCCCAGCATTTT.